A selection of T cell receptor beta chains follows, all from one sample in a study of early T cells in non-severe SARS-CoV-2 infection. MiXCR was run by TCRdb on the 5' RACE reads, yielding one entry per CDR3 protein. The sample contains 50,000 or so distinct CDR3 sequences, around 13% of which appear only once. The sample comprised whole blood. Every receptor here comes from an adult who was a healthcare worker with PCR-confirmed SARS-CoV-2 infection or an uninfected control (not recorded which). Both conserved end residues are part of each CDR3. The D gene is left open where the match is weak. Clone size is shown for a subset of rows, as once, few, many or a class of expanded clone.

j_gene: TRBJ2-6
abundance: many
d_gene: -
v_gene: TRBV2
CDR3nt: TGTGCCAGCAGTACTGGGGCCAACGTCCTGACTTTC
CDR3aa: CASSTGANVLTF

j_gene: TRBJ2-3
abundance: many
d_gene: -
v_gene: TRBV5-1
CDR3nt: TGCGCCAGCAGCCTGCTGGTCGAAGATACGCAGTATTTT
CDR3aa: CASSLLVEDTQYF

j_gene: TRBJ1-2
abundance: few
d_gene: -
v_gene: TRBV24-1
CDR3nt: TGTGCCACCAGCCTCGGGGGATACGGCTACACCTTC
CDR3aa: CATSLGGYGYTF

j_gene: TRBJ2-7
abundance: -
d_gene: -
v_gene: TRBV20-1
CDR3nt: TGCAGCGTCAGTAGGGGAACCCACTACGAGCAGTACTTC
CDR3aa: CSVSRGTHYEQYF

j_gene: TRBJ1-2
abundance: few
d_gene: -
v_gene: TRBV6-5
CDR3nt: TGTGCCAGCAGTTACTCGCAGGGAAATGGCTACACCTTC
CDR3aa: CASSYSQGNGYTF

j_gene: TRBJ2-2
abundance: few
d_gene: TRBD1
v_gene: TRBV25-1
CDR3nt: TGTGCCAGCAGTGACCCGACGCAGGGGGCAGACACCGGGGAGCTGTTTTTT
CDR3aa: CASSDPTQGADTGELFF

j_gene: TRBJ2-2
abundance: many
d_gene: -
v_gene: TRBV3-1
CDR3nt: TGTGCCAGCAGCCAAGACGGGGAGCTGTTTTTT
CDR3aa: CASSQDGELFF

j_gene: TRBJ2-2
abundance: -
d_gene: TRBD1
v_gene: TRBV2
CDR3nt: TGTGCCAGCAGTTCCGGGACAGGGATAACCGGGGAGCTGTTTTTT
CDR3aa: CASSSGTGITGELFF

j_gene: TRBJ2-3
abundance: few
d_gene: -
v_gene: TRBV29-1
CDR3nt: TGCAGCGTTGGAAAGGCCACAGATACGCAGTATTTT
CDR3aa: CSVGKATDTQYF

j_gene: TRBJ2-2
abundance: few
d_gene: TRBD2
v_gene: TRBV2
CDR3nt: TGTGCCAGCAGTGAAGTTGGTCTAGCGGAACCCGGGGAGCTGTTTTTT
CDR3aa: CASSEVGLAEPGELFF

j_gene: TRBJ2-3
abundance: many
d_gene: TRBD1
v_gene: TRBV7-9
CDR3nt: TGTGCCAGCAGCTTAGCGACAGGGGCAGATACGCAGTATTTT
CDR3aa: CASSLATGADTQYF

j_gene: TRBJ2-3
abundance: once
d_gene: TRBD2
v_gene: TRBV28
CDR3nt: TGTGCCAGCATCTCCCGGGAATGGCTAGCGGGAAAAATGGGTACGCAGTATTTT
CDR3aa: CASISREWLAGKMGTQYF

j_gene: TRBJ2-5
abundance: few
d_gene: -
v_gene: TRBV20-1
CDR3nt: TGCAGTGCAGCCCCCCCGGGGAGGGAGACCCAGTACTTC
CDR3aa: CSAAPPGRETQYF

j_gene: TRBJ2-3
abundance: many
d_gene: TRBD2
v_gene: TRBV14
CDR3nt: TGTGCCAGCAGCCAAGATAGGCTAGCGGACACAGATACGCAGTATTTT
CDR3aa: CASSQDRLADTDTQYF

j_gene: TRBJ2-7
abundance: -
d_gene: -
v_gene: TRBV27
CDR3nt: TGTGCCAGCACCAAAAACTACGAGCAGTACTTC
CDR3aa: CASTKNYEQYF

j_gene: TRBJ2-5
abundance: many
d_gene: -
v_gene: TRBV2
CDR3nt: TGTGCCAGCAGTGACCGAACTCAAGAGACCCAGTACTTC
CDR3aa: CASSDRTQETQYF

j_gene: TRBJ2-5
abundance: -
d_gene: -
v_gene: TRBV29-1
CDR3nt: TGCAGCGTTGAAGATGGAGGGAAGACCCAGTACTTC
CDR3aa: CSVEDGGKTQYF

j_gene: TRBJ2-5
abundance: many
d_gene: -
v_gene: TRBV28
CDR3nt: TGTGCCAGCAGTTTAACGTCTGGGGGACAAGAGACCCAGTACTTC
CDR3aa: CASSLTSGGQETQYF

j_gene: TRBJ2-1
abundance: few
d_gene: -
v_gene: TRBV29-1
CDR3nt: TGCAGCGTTCGAGACACCGGAGGGTCTGAGCAGTTCTTC
CDR3aa: CSVRDTGGSEQFF

j_gene: TRBJ1-5
abundance: few
d_gene: -
v_gene: TRBV12-3/TRBV12-4
CDR3nt: TGTGCCAGCAGGTCTGACAGTGGCAATCAGCCCCAGCATTTT
CDR3aa: CASRSDSGNQPQHF

j_gene: TRBJ1-3
abundance: once
d_gene: -
v_gene: TRBV28
CDR3nt: TGTGCCAGCAGTTCACCTGGAAACACCATATATTTT
CDR3aa: CASSSPGNTIYF

j_gene: TRBJ1-5
abundance: few
d_gene: -
v_gene: TRBV28
CDR3nt: TGTGCCAGCAGCCTGGGACACCTTAGCCAGCCCCAGCATTTT
CDR3aa: CASSLGHLSQPQHF

j_gene: TRBJ1-1
abundance: many
d_gene: TRBD1
v_gene: TRBV2
CDR3nt: TGTGCCAGCAGAGACAGGGGCACTGAAGCTTTCTTT
CDR3aa: CASRDRGTEAFF

j_gene: TRBJ1-6
abundance: -
d_gene: TRBD1
v_gene: TRBV5-1
CDR3nt: TGCGCCAGCAGCCCCGACAGGGGACGCTCCTATAATTCACCCCTCCACTTT
CDR3aa: CASSPDRGRSYNSPLHF

j_gene: TRBJ2-7
abundance: few
d_gene: -
v_gene: TRBV7-8
CDR3nt: TGTGCCAGCAGCTTAGACCTCTTCTACGAGCAGTACTTC
CDR3aa: CASSLDLFYEQYF

j_gene: TRBJ2-7
abundance: -
d_gene: -
v_gene: TRBV28
CDR3nt: TGTGCCAGCGGCTCAGACAGACCCACCGGCGAGCAGTACTTC
CDR3aa: CASGSDRPTGEQYF

j_gene: TRBJ2-7
abundance: -
d_gene: -
v_gene: TRBV7-2
CDR3nt: TGTGCCAGCAGCCTGGGGGCGGCGCCCCAGCAGTACTTC
CDR3aa: CASSLGAAPQQYF

j_gene: TRBJ2-2
abundance: -
d_gene: -
v_gene: TRBV6-1
CDR3nt: TGTGCCAGCACCCCCGGACCACGAAACACCGGGGAGCTGTTTTTT
CDR3aa: CASTPGPRNTGELFF

j_gene: TRBJ1-4
abundance: -
d_gene: -
v_gene: TRBV4-2
CDR3nt: TGTGCCAGCAGCCCCGTCTCCGGAGGGAGAGGAACTAATGAAAAACTGTTTTTT
CDR3aa: CASSPVSGGRGTNEKLFF

j_gene: TRBJ2-1
abundance: few
d_gene: -
v_gene: TRBV6-5
CDR3nt: TGTGCCAGCAGAGATCGGGGACTCGGTGAGCAGTTCTTC
CDR3aa: CASRDRGLGEQFF

j_gene: TRBJ2-2
abundance: few
d_gene: TRBD1
v_gene: TRBV11-2
CDR3nt: TGTGCCAGCAGGGCACCGGGGACAGGGAAGGCCACCGGGGAGCTGTTTTTT
CDR3aa: CASRAPGTGKATGELFF

j_gene: TRBJ2-1
abundance: many
d_gene: TRBD2
v_gene: TRBV11-2
CDR3nt: TGTGCCAGCAGCTTAGGCCCGGGACTAGCGGGCAATGAGCAGTTCTTC
CDR3aa: CASSLGPGLAGNEQFF

j_gene: TRBJ2-1
abundance: many
d_gene: TRBD1
v_gene: TRBV7-2
CDR3nt: TGTGCCAGCAGCTTTCTTCCCGCCCTAGGGACAGTGCGGCGTAGACATAACAATGAGCAGTTCTTC
CDR3aa: CASSFLPALGTVRRRHNNEQFF

j_gene: TRBJ2-1
abundance: medium-sized
d_gene: TRBD2
v_gene: TRBV6-4
CDR3nt: TGTGCCAGCAGCCGAAGCGGGGCGAAATACAATGAGCAGTTCTTC
CDR3aa: CASSRSGAKYNEQFF

j_gene: TRBJ1-5
abundance: -
d_gene: -
v_gene: TRBV28
CDR3nt: TGTGCCAGCAGTCAGCCCCAGCATTTT
CDR3aa: CASSQPQHF

j_gene: TRBJ2-1
abundance: many
d_gene: TRBD1
v_gene: TRBV5-1
CDR3nt: TGCGCCAGCAGCCTGGACAGGGTTTACAATGAGCAGTTCTTC
CDR3aa: CASSLDRVYNEQFF

j_gene: TRBJ2-2
abundance: many
d_gene: -
v_gene: TRBV5-1
CDR3nt: TGCGCCAGCAGTAAGGACCCCTCCTACACCGGGGAGCTGTTTTTT
CDR3aa: CASSKDPSYTGELFF

j_gene: TRBJ1-1
abundance: many
d_gene: -
v_gene: TRBV6-5
CDR3nt: TGTGCCAGCAGAAACTCGAGCGGAGCTTTCTTT
CDR3aa: CASRNSSGAFF

j_gene: TRBJ2-1
abundance: many
d_gene: TRBD2
v_gene: TRBV12-3/TRBV12-4
CDR3nt: TGTGCCAGCCGCAGCCTTAGTCCTAAGCGGGGGGCCTACAATGAGCAGTTCTTC
CDR3aa: CASRSLSPKRGAYNEQFF

j_gene: TRBJ2-2
abundance: many
d_gene: -
v_gene: TRBV7-6
CDR3nt: TGTGCCAGCAGCTTATTCGCCGGGGGCACCGGGGAGCTGTTTTTT
CDR3aa: CASSLFAGGTGELFF

j_gene: TRBJ1-6
abundance: many
d_gene: -
v_gene: TRBV12-3/TRBV12-4
CDR3nt: TGTGCCAGCAGTTTAGGTCCCAAGGGCTCACCCCTCCACTTT
CDR3aa: CASSLGPKGSPLHF

j_gene: TRBJ2-3
abundance: many
d_gene: -
v_gene: TRBV20-1
CDR3nt: TGCAGTGCGGCACCCCCCGGGGGAAGAGATACGCAGTATTTT
CDR3aa: CSAAPPGGRDTQYF

j_gene: TRBJ1-4
abundance: many
d_gene: -
v_gene: TRBV20-1
CDR3nt: TGCAGTGCCCCGGACAGTCCTAATGAAAAACTGTTTTTT
CDR3aa: CSAPDSPNEKLFF

j_gene: TRBJ2-1
abundance: -
d_gene: -
v_gene: TRBV5-1
CDR3nt: TGCGCCAGCAGCTTGGCGTCACTGTGGTCCGGGTACAATGAGCAGTTCTTC
CDR3aa: CASSLASLWSGYNEQFF

j_gene: TRBJ2-3
abundance: many
d_gene: -
v_gene: TRBV2
CDR3nt: TGTGCCAGCACGGGGACGAATACGCAGTATTTT
CDR3aa: CASTGTNTQYF

j_gene: TRBJ1-2
abundance: few
d_gene: TRBD1
v_gene: TRBV4-1
CDR3nt: TGCGCCAGCAGCCAAGCCGACAGGGGCTATGGCTACACCTTC
CDR3aa: CASSQADRGYGYTF

j_gene: TRBJ1-1
abundance: many
d_gene: -
v_gene: TRBV7-9
CDR3nt: TGTGCCAGCAGCTTAGTAGGGGGGAACACTGAAGCTTTCTTT
CDR3aa: CASSLVGGNTEAFF

j_gene: TRBJ2-3
abundance: many
d_gene: -
v_gene: TRBV29-1
CDR3nt: TGCAGCTCGGAATCCAGGGGCGCAGATACGCAGTATTTT
CDR3aa: CSSESRGADTQYF

j_gene: TRBJ2-3
abundance: -
d_gene: -
v_gene: TRBV6-5
CDR3nt: TGTGCCAGCAGTTCCCCGGGCACAGATACGCAGTATTTT
CDR3aa: CASSSPGTDTQYF

j_gene: TRBJ1-5
abundance: many
d_gene: -
v_gene: TRBV7-8
CDR3nt: TGTGCCAGCAGCTTACAGAATCAGCCCCAGCATTTT
CDR3aa: CASSLQNQPQHF

j_gene: TRBJ2-3
abundance: -
d_gene: -
v_gene: TRBV11-3
CDR3nt: TGTGCCAGCAGCTTCGGGGGCTCTCAAGATACGCAGTATTTT
CDR3aa: CASSFGGSQDTQYF

j_gene: TRBJ1-1
abundance: few
d_gene: TRBD1
v_gene: TRBV5-1
CDR3nt: TGCGCCAGCAGCTCAAATGAGGGACAGGGAATTTCCACTGAAGCTTTCTTT
CDR3aa: CASSSNEGQGISTEAFF

j_gene: TRBJ2-7
abundance: -
d_gene: TRBD2
v_gene: TRBV28
CDR3nt: TGTGCCAGCAGCTACGAGCGGGGCTCCTACGAGCAGTACTTC
CDR3aa: CASSYERGSYEQYF

j_gene: TRBJ2-1
abundance: few
d_gene: -
v_gene: TRBV29-1
CDR3nt: TGCAGCGCCGGGGGGCTAGCGGAATCCTACAATGAGCAGTTCTTC
CDR3aa: CSAGGLAESYNEQFF

j_gene: TRBJ2-4
abundance: few
d_gene: -
v_gene: TRBV18
CDR3nt: TGTGCCAGCTCCCCCGAAGGAGCCAAAAACATTCAGTACTTC
CDR3aa: CASSPEGAKNIQYF

j_gene: TRBJ1-1
abundance: many
d_gene: -
v_gene: TRBV20-1
CDR3nt: TGCAGTGCTAGAGATCGTACGGGATACACGGGCACTGAAGCTTTCTTT
CDR3aa: CSARDRTGYTGTEAFF